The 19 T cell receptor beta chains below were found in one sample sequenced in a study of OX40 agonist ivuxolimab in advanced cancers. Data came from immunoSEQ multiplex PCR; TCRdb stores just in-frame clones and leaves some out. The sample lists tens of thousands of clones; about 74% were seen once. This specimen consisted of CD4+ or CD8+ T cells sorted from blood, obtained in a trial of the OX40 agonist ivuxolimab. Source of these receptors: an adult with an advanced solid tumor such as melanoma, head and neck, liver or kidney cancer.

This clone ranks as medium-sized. CDR3 sequence (DNA): TGTGCCAGCAGTCAGGATCGTGGCGGAGGGCCAGATACGCAGTATTTT. Translation: CASSQDRGGGPDTQYF. V and J are TRBV7-3 and TRBJ2-3; TRBD2 is a possible D gene (6 bases). The length of the CDR3 is 16 residues. CDR1 and CDR2 (germline): SGHTA, FQGTGA. Trimming took off 6 bases at V and 4 bases at J, with 20 bases between the two ends.

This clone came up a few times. CDR3 in amino acids: CASSEGSGIPGYTF. In nucleotides, the CDR3 is TGTGCCAGCAGTGAGGGCAGTGGCATTCCTGGCTACACCTTC. The chain carries TRBV2 and TRBJ1-2; D uncertain. CDR1 SNHLY and CDR2 FYNNEI come from the germline V gene. The CDR3 spans 14 residues. V was shortened by 3 bases and J by 7 bases, with 15 bases between the two germline ends.

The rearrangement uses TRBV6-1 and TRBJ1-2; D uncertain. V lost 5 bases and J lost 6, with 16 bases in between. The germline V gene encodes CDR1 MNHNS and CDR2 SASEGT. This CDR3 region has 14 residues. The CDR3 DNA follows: TGTGCCAGCAGTCGCGATTCGGCAGTCCATGGCTACACCTTC. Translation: CASSRDSAVHGYTF.

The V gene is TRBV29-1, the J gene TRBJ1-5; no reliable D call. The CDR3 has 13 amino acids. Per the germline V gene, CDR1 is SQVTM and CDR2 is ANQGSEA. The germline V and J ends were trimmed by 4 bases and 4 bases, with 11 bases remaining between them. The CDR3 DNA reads TGCAGCGTTGGTCCGGAGCCGAATCAGCCCCAGCATTTT. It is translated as CSVGPEPNQPQHF.

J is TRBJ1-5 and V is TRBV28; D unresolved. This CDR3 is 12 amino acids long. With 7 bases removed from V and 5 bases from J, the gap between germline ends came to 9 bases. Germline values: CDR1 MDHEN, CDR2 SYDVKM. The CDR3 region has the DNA TGTGCCAGCACTCTCGTCGATCAGCCCCAGCATTTT. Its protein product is CASTLVDQPQHF.

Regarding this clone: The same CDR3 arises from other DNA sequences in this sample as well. The DNA of the CDR3 is TGCGCCAGCAGCTTGGTAGACCGGGGGAGGGGTCGGCAGTTCTTC. This gives the protein CASSLVDRGRGRQFF. The chain carries TRBV5-1 and TRBJ2-1, with 7 bases lining up with TRBD2. The length of the CDR3 is 15 residues. CDR1 and CDR2 from the germline V gene are SGHRS and YFSETQ. The junction had 12 bases not matched to a gene; V was cut back by 0 bases and J by 12 bases.

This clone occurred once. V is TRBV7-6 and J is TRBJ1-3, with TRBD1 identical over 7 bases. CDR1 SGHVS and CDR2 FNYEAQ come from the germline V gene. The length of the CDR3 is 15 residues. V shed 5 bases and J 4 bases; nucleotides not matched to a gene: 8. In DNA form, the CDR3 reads TGTGCCAGCAGCCCCGGACAGGCTCGAGGAAACACCATATATTTT. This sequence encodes CASSPGQARGNTIYF.

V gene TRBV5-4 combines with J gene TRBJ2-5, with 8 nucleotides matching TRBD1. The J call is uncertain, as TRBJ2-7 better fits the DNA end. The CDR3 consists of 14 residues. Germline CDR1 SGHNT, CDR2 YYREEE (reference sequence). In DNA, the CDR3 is TGTGCCAGCAGCCATCCAGGGGGCCTCGGCGAGCAGTACTTC. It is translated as CASSHPGGLGEQYF.

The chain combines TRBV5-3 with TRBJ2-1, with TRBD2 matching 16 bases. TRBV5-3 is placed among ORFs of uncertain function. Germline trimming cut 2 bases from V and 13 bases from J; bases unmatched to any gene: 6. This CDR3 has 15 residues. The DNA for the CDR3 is TGTGCCAGAAGCTTCGGGACTAGCGGGAGGGATAACCAGTTCTTC. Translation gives CARSFGTSGRDNQFF.

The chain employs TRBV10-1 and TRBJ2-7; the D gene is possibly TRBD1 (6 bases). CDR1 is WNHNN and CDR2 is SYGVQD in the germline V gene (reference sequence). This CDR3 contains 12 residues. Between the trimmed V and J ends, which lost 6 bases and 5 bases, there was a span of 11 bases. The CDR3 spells CASRVRGHEQYF. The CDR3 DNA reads TGCGCCAGCAGGGTCAGGGGCCACGAGCAGTACTTC.

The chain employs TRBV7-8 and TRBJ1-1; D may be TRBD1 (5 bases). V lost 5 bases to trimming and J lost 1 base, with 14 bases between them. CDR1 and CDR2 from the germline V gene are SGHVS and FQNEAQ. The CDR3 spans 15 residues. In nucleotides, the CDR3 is TGTGCCAGCAGCCCCTTCGGGGCCGCGAACACTGAAGCTTTCTTT. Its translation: CASSPFGAANTEAFF.

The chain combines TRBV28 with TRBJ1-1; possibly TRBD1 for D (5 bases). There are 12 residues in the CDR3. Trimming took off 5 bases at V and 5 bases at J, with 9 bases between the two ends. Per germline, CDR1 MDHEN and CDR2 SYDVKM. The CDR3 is CASSRRGTEAFF. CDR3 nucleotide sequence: TGTGCCAGCAGTCGACGGGGGACTGAAGCTTTCTTT.

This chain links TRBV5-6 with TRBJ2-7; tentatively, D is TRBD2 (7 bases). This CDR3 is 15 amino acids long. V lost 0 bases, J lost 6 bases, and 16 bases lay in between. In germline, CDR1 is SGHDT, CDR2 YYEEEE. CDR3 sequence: CASSLAGGAGFEQYF. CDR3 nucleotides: TGTGCCAGCAGCTTGGCGGGGGGCGCTGGATTCGAGCAGTACTTC.

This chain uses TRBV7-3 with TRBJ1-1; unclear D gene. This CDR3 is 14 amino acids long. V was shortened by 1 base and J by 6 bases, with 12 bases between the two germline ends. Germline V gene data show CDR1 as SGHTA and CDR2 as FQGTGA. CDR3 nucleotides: TGTGCCAGCAGCTTAAGTCGTGGCACTGCTGAAGCTTTCTTT. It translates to CASSLSRGTAEAFF.

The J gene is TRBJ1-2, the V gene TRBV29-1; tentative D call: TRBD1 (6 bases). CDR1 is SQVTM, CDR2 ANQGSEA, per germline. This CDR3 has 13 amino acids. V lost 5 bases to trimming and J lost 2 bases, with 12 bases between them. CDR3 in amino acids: CSVRTDLNYGYTF. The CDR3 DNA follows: TGCAGCGTTCGGACAGATCTAAACTATGGCTACACCTTC.

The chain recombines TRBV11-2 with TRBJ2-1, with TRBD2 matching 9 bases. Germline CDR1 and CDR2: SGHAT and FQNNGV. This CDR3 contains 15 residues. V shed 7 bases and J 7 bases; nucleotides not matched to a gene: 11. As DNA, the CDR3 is TGTGCCAGCACCTCTAGAGGTCTAGCGGGAAATGAGCAGTTCTTC. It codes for CASTSRGLAGNEQFF.

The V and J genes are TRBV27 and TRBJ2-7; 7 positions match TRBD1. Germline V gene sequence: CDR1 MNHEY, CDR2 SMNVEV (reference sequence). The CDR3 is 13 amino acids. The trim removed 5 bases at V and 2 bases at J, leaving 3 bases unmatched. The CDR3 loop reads CASSRQGTYEQYF. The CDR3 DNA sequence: TGTGCCAGCAGTCGACAGGGAACCTACGAGCAGTACTTC.

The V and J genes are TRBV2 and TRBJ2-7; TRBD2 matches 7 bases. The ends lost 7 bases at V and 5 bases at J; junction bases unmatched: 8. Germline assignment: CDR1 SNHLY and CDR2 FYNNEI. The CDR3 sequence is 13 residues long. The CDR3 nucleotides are TGTGCCAGCAACCGCGGGAGTATCGACGAGCAGTACTTC. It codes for CASNRGSIDEQYF.

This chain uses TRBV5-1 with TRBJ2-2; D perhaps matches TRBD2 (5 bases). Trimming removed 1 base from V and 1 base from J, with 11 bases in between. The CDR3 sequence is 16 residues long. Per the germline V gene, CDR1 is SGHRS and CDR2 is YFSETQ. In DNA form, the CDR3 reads TGCGCCAGCAGCTTGACCGGCGGGTTGAACACCGGGGAGCTGTTTTTT. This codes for CASSLTGGLNTGELFF. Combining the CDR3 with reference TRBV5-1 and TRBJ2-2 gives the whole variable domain KAGVTQTPRYLIKTRGQQVTLSCSPISGHRSVSWYQQTPGQGLQFLFEYFSETQRNKGNFPGRFSGRQFSNSRSEMNVSTLELGDSALYLCASSLTGGLNTGELFFGEGSRLTVL.